Given below is one T cell receptor (beta chain) in context. Resections took place in Japan or China from about 2014 to 2018. The data stem from a study of immune evolution from preneoplasia to lung adenocarcinoma. This table comes from immunoSEQ multiplex PCR, and its TCRdb copy is limited to in-frame clones, with some not included. The data contain over 14,000 clones, 81% of them seen just once; the ten biggest clones take up 2.5% to 3%. The CDR3 runs 14 residues. The germline gives CDR1 MNHEY, CDR2 SVGAGI. V shed 6 bases and J shed 6 bases, with 15 bases lying between them. Sequencing was carried out using FFPE minimally invasive lung adenocarcinoma tissue. This clonotype originated in a person between 60 and 79 years old with lung adenocarcinoma. The rearrangement joins TRBV6-5 to TRBJ2-1, with D perhaps TRBD1 (5 bases). DNA of the CDR3: TGTGCCAGCAGCCCACGCGTGACAGTCAATGAGCAGTTCTTC. Protein: CASSPRVTVNEQFF.